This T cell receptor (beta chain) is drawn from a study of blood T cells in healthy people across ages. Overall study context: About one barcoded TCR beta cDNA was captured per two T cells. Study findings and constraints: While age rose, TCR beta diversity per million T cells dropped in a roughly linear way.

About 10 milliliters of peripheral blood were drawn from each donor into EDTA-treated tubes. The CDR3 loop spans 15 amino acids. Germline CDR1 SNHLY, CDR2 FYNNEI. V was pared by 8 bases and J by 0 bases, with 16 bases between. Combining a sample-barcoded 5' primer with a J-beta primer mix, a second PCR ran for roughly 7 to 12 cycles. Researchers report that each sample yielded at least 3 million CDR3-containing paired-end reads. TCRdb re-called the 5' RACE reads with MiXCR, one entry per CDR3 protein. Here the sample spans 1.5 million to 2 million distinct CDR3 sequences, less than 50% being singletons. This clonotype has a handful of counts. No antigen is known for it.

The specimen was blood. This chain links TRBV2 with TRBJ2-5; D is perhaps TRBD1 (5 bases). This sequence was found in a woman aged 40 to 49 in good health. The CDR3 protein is CASALVRGYQETQYF. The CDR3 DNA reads TGTGCCAGCGCATTAGTTAGGGGATACCAAGAGACCCAGTACTTC.